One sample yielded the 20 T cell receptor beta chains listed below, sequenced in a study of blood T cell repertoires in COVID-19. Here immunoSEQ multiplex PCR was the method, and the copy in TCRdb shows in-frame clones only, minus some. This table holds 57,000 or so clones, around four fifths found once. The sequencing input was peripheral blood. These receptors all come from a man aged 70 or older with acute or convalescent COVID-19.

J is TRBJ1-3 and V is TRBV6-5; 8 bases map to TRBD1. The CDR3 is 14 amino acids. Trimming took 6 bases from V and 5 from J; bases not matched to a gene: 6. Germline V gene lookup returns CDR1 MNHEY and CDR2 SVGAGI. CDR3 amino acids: CASRMTGARNTIYF. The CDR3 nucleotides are TGTGCCAGCAGAATGACAGGGGCCCGAAACACCATATATTTT.

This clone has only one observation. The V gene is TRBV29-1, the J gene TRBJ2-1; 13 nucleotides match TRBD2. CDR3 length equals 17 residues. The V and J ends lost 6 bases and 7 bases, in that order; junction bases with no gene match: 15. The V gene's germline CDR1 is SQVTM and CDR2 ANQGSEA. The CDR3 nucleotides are TGCAGCGTCCGAAAACTAGCGGGGGGGACTGTTGTAAATGAGCAGTTCTTC. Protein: CSVRKLAGGTVVNEQFF.

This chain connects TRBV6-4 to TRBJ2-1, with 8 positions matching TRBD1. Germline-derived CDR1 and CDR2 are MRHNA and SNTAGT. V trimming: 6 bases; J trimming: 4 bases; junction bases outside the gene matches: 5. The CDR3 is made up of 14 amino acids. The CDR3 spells CASRRQGNYNEQFF. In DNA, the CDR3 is TGTGCCAGCAGACGACAGGGGAATTACAATGAGCAGTTCTTC.

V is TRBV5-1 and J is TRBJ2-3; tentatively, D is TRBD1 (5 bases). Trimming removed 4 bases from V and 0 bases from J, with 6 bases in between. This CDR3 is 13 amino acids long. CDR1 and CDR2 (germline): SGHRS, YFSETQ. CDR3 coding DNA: TGCGCCAGCAGCCCAGGGAGCACAGATACGCAGTATTTT. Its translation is CASSPGSTDTQYF.

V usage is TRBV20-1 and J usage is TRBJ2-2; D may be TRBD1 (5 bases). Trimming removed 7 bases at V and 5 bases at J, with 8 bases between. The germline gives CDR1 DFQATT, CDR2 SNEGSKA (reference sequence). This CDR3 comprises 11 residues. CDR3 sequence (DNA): TGCAGTGTCCAGGGTACCGGGGAGCTGTTTTTT. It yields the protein CSVQGTGELFF.

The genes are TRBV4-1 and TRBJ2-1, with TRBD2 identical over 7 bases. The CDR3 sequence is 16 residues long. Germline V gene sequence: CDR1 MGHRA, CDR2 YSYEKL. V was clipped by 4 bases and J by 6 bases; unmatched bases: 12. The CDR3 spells CASSPSRGGGVNEQFF. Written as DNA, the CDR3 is TGCGCCAGCAGCCCCTCGCGCGGCGGGGGTGTCAATGAGCAGTTCTTC.

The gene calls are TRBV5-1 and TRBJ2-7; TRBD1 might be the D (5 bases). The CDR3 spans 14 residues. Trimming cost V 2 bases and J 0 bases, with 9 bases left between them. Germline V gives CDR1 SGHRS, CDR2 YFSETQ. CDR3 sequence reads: CASSFLGDSYEQYF. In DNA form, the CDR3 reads TGCGCCAGCAGCTTTCTAGGGGACTCCTACGAGCAGTACTTC.

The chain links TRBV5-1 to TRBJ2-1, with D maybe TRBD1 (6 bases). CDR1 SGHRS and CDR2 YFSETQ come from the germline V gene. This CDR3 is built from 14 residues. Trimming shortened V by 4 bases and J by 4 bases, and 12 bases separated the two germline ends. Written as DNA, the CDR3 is TGCGCCAGCAGCCCCCGGACAGAATACAATGAGCAGTTCTTC. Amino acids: CASSPRTEYNEQFF.

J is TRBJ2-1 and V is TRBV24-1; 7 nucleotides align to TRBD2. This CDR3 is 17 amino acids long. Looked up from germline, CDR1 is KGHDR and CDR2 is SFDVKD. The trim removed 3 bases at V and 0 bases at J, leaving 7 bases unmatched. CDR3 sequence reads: CATSDAGGGSSYNEQFF. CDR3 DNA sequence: TGTGCCACCAGTGATGCAGGCGGGGGTTCCTCCTACAATGAGCAGTTCTTC.

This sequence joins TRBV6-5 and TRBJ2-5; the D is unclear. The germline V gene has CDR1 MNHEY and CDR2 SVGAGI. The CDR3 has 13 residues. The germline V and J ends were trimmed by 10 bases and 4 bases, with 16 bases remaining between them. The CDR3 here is CAIERQPVETQYF. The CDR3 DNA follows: TGTGCCATAGAGAGACAACCGGTAGAGACCCAGTACTTC.

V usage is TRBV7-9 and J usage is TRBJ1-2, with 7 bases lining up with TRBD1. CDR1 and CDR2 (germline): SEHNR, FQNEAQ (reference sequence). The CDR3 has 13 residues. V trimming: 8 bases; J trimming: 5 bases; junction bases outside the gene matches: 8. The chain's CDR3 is CASGQQQGYGYTF. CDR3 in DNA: TGTGCCAGCGGACAACAACAGGGGTATGGCTACACCTTC.

In DNA form, the CDR3 reads TGTGCCGCCCAGGCATCGGGAGGATACTACGAGCAGTACTTC. Its translation is CAAQASGGYYEQYF. The chain has TRBV10-3 and TRBJ2-7, with 7 nucleotides matching TRBD2. CDR1 is ENHRY and CDR2 is SYGVKD in the germline V gene. V trimming: 11 bases; J trimming: 3 bases; junction bases outside the gene matches: 13. This CDR3 region has 14 residues.

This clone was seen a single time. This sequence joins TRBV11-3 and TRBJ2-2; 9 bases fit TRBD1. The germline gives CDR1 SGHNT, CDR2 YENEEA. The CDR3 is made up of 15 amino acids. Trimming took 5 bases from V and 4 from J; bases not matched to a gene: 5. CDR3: CASSPGQGSTGELFF. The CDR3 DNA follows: TGTGCCAGCAGCCCGGGACAGGGCTCCACCGGGGAGCTGTTTTTT.

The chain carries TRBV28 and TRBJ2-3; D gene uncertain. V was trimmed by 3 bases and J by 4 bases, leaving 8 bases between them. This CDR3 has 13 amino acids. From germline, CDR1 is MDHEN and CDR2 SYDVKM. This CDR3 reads CASSLDGPDTQYF. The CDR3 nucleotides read TGTGCCAGCAGTTTGGATGGGCCAGATACGCAGTATTTT.

The CDR3: CASSEQGGGDTQYF. In DNA form, the CDR3 reads TGTGCCAGCAGTGAACAGGGAGGTGGAGATACGCAGTATTTT. The chain joins TRBV2 to TRBJ2-3; D is perhaps TRBD2 (6 bases). This CDR3 comprises 14 residues. CDR1 and CDR2 from the germline V gene are SNHLY and FYNNEI. Trimming removed 2 bases at V and 5 bases at J, with 11 bases between.

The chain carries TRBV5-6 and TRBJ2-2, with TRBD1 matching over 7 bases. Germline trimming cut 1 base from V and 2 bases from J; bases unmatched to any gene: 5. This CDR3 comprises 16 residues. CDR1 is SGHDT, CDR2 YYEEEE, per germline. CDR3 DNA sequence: TGTGCCAGCAGCTTGTTAGCAGGGGGAAACACCGGGGAGCTGTTTTTT. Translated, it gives CASSLLAGGNTGELFF.

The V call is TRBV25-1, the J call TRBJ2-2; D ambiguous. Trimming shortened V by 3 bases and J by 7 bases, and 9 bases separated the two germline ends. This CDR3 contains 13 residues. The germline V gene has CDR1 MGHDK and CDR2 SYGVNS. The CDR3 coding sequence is TGTGCCAGCAGTGACCGGTCGGGCGGGGAGCTGTTTTTT. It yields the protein CASSDRSGGELFF.

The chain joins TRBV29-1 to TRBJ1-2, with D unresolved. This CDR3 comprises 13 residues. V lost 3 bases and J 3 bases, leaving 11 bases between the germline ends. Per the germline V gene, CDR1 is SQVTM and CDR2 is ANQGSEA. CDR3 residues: CSVEDGRDYGYTF. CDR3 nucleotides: TGCAGCGTTGAGGATGGGAGGGACTATGGCTACACCTTC.

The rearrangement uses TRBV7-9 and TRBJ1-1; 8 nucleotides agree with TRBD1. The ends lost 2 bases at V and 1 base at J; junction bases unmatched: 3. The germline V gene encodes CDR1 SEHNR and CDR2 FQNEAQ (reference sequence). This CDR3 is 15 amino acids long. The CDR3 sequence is CASSLRTGQNTEAFF. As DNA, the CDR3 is TGTGCCAGCAGCTTACGGACAGGGCAGAACACTGAAGCTTTCTTT.

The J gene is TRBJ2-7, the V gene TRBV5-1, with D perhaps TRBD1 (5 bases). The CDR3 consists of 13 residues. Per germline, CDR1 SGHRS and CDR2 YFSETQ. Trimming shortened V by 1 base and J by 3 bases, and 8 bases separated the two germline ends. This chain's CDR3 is CASSLMDNYEQYF. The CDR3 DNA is TGCGCCAGCAGCTTGATGGACAACTACGAGCAGTACTTC.